Following are 22 T cell receptor beta chains from one sample sequenced in a study of cytomegalovirus exposure and HLA in healthy donors. The method was immunoSEQ multiplex PCR; TCRdb's version includes in-frame clones alone and lacks a portion of them. The data contain tens of thousands of clones, roughly 90% of them singletons. The sample taken for sequencing was PBMCs. The receptors derive from a man aged 30-40 years in good health and CMV-seronegative.

The chain joins TRBV19 to TRBJ1-1; D not certain. CDR3 length: 13 amino acids. CDR1 and CDR2 (germline): LNHDA, SQIVND (reference sequence). V lost 0 bases and J 5 bases, leaving 7 bases between the germline ends. DNA for the CDR3: TGTGCCAGTAGTATAGATAGGGAGACTGAAGCTTTCTTT. It yields the protein CASSIDRETEAFF.

The chain combines TRBV5-8 with TRBJ1-2; D not certain. The CDR3 consists of 11 residues. V was trimmed by 6 bases and J by 4 bases, leaving 7 bases between them. Germline CDR1 is SGHTS and CDR2 is YDEGEE. DNA of the CDR3: TGTGCCAGCATTACAGCCTATGGCTACACCTTC. Its translation is CASITAYGYTF.

The chain has TRBV7-6 and TRBJ1-2, with TRBD1 as a possible D gene (5 bases). The germline V gene has CDR1 SGHVS and CDR2 FNYEAQ. The CDR3 extends over 17 amino acids. Trimming took off 3 bases at V and 8 bases at J, with 25 bases between the two ends. CDR3 bases: TGTGCCAGCAGCTTTTCCAGGCGGGACCGACAGCCTCTAGGCTACACCTTC. This gives the protein CASSFSRRDRQPLGYTF.

The genes are TRBV19 and TRBJ1-2; D ambiguous. Germline V gene data show CDR1 as LNHDA and CDR2 as SQIVND (reference sequence). Trimming pared 7 bases from V and 8 bases from J, leaving 17 bases between. There are 13 residues in the CDR3. The CDR3 sequence: CASKLNSVLGYTF. For the CDR3, the DNA is TGTGCCAGTAAGCTGAATTCCGTTTTGGGCTACACCTTC. The whole variable domain, filled in from reference TRBV19 and TRBJ1-2, reads DGGITQSPKYLFRKEGQNVTLSCEQNLNHDAMYWYRQDPGQGLRLIYYSQIVNDFQKGDIAEGYSVSREKKESFPLTVTSAQKNPTAFYLCASKLNSVLGYTFGSGTRLTVV.

The chain employs TRBV7-2 and TRBJ2-7; TRBD1 matches 8 bases. After removal of 5 bases from V and 2 bases from J, the junction contained 5 bases not matched to a gene. From germline, CDR1 is SGHTA and CDR2 FQGNSA. The CDR3 is made up of 14 amino acids. This chain's CDR3 is CASSLRDRTYEQYF. The CDR3 DNA follows: TGTGCCAGCAGCCTACGGGACAGGACCTACGAGCAGTACTTC.

The chain joins TRBV5-1 to TRBJ2-3; 7 bases are a match to TRBD1. The CDR3 length is 16 residues. Trimming took 4 bases from V and 4 from J; bases not matched to a gene: 12. Germline V gives CDR1 SGHRS, CDR2 YFSETQ. The DNA of the CDR3 is TGCGCCAGCAGCATACGGGGACAGACTGGTGCAGATACGCAGTATTTT. Translated, it gives CASSIRGQTGADTQYF.

This chain uses TRBV5-1 with TRBJ2-7; D perhaps matches TRBD1 (5 bases). Trimming took off 0 bases at V and 3 bases at J, with 10 bases between the two ends. The CDR3 sequence is 14 residues long. Per the germline V gene, CDR1 is SGHRS and CDR2 is YFSETQ. This CDR3 is CASSLGQLFYEQYF. The CDR3, as DNA: TGCGCCAGCAGCTTGGGACAGCTATTCTACGAGCAGTACTTC.

The chain links TRBV7-8 to TRBJ2-5; 14 bases align to TRBD2. This CDR3 is 17 amino acids long. J lost 5 bases, V lost 5 bases, and 10 bases had no gene match. CDR1 and CDR2 (germline): SGHVS, FQNEAQ. CDR3 residues: CASSQGLAGVWEETQYF. CDR3 sequence (DNA): TGTGCCAGCAGCCAGGGACTAGCGGGAGTTTGGGAGGAGACCCAGTACTTC. The full variable domain, with the rest looked up from reference TRBV7-8 and TRBJ2-5, is GAGVSQSPRYKVAKRGQDVALRCDPISGHVSLFWYQQALGQGPEFLTYFQNEAQLDKSGLPSDRFFAERPEGSVSTLKIQRTQQEDSAVYLCASSQGLAGVWEETQYFGPGTRLLVL.

This chain connects TRBV28 to TRBJ1-2; no clear D gene. The germline gives CDR1 MDHEN, CDR2 SYDVKM. The ends were cut back, 3 bases at V and 2 bases at J, with 7 bases in the middle. The CDR3 sequence is 13 residues long. This CDR3 reads CASSLRKNYGYTF. The CDR3 DNA follows: TGTGCCAGCAGTTTGAGGAAAAACTATGGCTACACCTTC.

Of note for this clone: The junction departs from germline at one end; a sequencing error may be responsible. The genes are TRBV7-7 and TRBJ1-5; TRBD1 matches at 11 bases. The germline V gene has CDR1 SSHAT and CDR2 FNYEAQ (reference sequence). This CDR3 has 15 residues. Here the CDR3 DNA reads TGTGCTAGCAGCGAAGGACAGGGGGCCGGACAGCCCCAGCATTTT. Amino acids: CASSEGQGAGQPQHF.

The chain has TRBV2 and TRBJ1-1, with a tentative D call TRBD1 (6 bases). V shed 5 bases and J shed 0 bases, with 10 bases lying between them. The germline gives CDR1 SNHLY, CDR2 FYNNEI. The CDR3 is made up of 14 amino acids. The CDR3: CASSSQGLNTEAFF. As DNA, the CDR3 is TGTGCCAGCAGTTCACAGGGACTGAACACTGAAGCTTTCTTT.

V is TRBV18 and J is TRBJ2-7; D may be TRBD1 (5 bases). Germline assignment: CDR1 KGHSH and CDR2 LQKENI. The CDR3 has 13 amino acids. V was clipped by 3 bases and J by 6 bases, with 12 bases between them. For the CDR3, the DNA is TGTGCCAGCTCACCCAAGACAGCTCTCGAGCAGTACTTC. Protein product: CASSPKTALEQYF.

This clone was detected only once. This chain joins TRBV11-2 and TRBJ2-7; the match to TRBD1 covers 7 bases. The V and J ends lost 6 bases and 0 bases, in that order; junction bases with no gene match: 2. CDR3 length: 13 residues. Germline assignment: CDR1 SGHAT and CDR2 FQNNGV. The CDR3 nucleotides are TGTGCCAGCAGACGGGACAGCTCCTACGAGCAGTACTTC. This sequence encodes CASRRDSSYEQYF.

The chain couples TRBV5-1 to TRBJ2-6, with D perhaps matching TRBD1 (5 bases). The CDR3 is made up of 21 amino acids. The V gene's germline CDR1 is SGHRS and CDR2 YFSETQ. The V and J ends lost 5 bases and 0 bases respectively, with 27 bases between them. CDR3 residues: CASRPHIPGHIPTSGANVLTF. In DNA, the CDR3 is TGCGCCAGCAGACCCCATATTCCTGGACATATCCCCACCTCTGGGGCCAACGTCCTGACTTTC.

This clone occurred a few times. This CDR3 reads CALGGGLAYGYTF. DNA of the CDR3: TGTGCCCTCGGCGGAGGCTTGGCCTATGGCTACACCTTC. The chain is built from TRBV28 and TRBJ1-2; D is undetermined. The CDR3 length is 13 residues. The germline V gene has CDR1 MDHEN and CDR2 SYDVKM. V was trimmed by 11 bases and J by 4 bases, leaving 17 bases between them.

This chain links TRBV5-5 with TRBJ2-5; TRBD1 agrees at 9 bases. Unmatched junction bases numbered 8, after V lost 1 base and J lost 4 bases. CDR1 SGHKS and CDR2 YYEKEE come from the germline V gene (reference sequence). The length of the CDR3 is 16 residues. CDR3 sequence reads: CASSLLPDRGLETQYF. The CDR3 region has the DNA TGTGCCAGCAGCTTGCTTCCGGACAGGGGATTAGAGACCCAGTACTTC.

V usage is TRBV11-3 and J usage is TRBJ2-1, with TRBD2 as a possible D gene (6 bases). This CDR3 is built from 14 residues. CDR1 is SGHNT and CDR2 is YENEEA in the germline V gene. With 5 bases removed from V and 7 bases from J, the gap between germline ends came to 15 bases. The CDR3 loop reads CASSPTTSRNEQFF. The DNA for the CDR3 is TGTGCCAGCAGCCCAACGACTAGTAGGAATGAGCAGTTCTTC.

The gene calls are TRBV4-2 and TRBJ1-6; no definite D call. Germline values: CDR1 LGHNA, CDR2 YNFKEQ. This CDR3 contains 15 residues. With 0 bases removed from V and 5 bases from J, the gap between germline ends came to 8 bases. The CDR3 reads CASSQDVSDNSPLHF. CDR3 sequence (DNA): TGTGCCAGCAGCCAAGATGTGTCTGATAATTCACCCCTCCACTTT.

This chain links TRBV5-4 with TRBJ1-1; D ambiguous. The CDR3 extends over 15 amino acids. Germline V CDR1 and CDR2: SGHNT, YYREEE (reference sequence). Trimming took 0 bases from V and 1 from J, leaving 10 bases between them. The CDR3 loop is CASSLVWQSNTEAFF. CDR3 in DNA: TGTGCCAGCAGCTTGGTGTGGCAGTCGAACACTGAAGCTTTCTTT.

The genes are TRBV6-4 and TRBJ2-6; 7 bases fit TRBD2. J gave up 4 bases and V 0 bases, and 6 bases lay outside the gene matches. The CDR3 has 17 amino acids. Germline V gene sequence: CDR1 MRHNA, CDR2 SNTAGT. CDR3 nucleotide sequence: TGTGCCAGCAGTGACTCGGGCGGGGGAGCAGGGGCCAACGTCCTGACTTTC. It is translated as CASSDSGGGAGANVLTF.

In nucleotides, the CDR3 is TGTGCCAGCAGCTTAAACGCGGCTGGAACCTACGAGCAGTACTTC. Translation gives CASSLNAAGTYEQYF. The V gene is TRBV5-5, the J gene TRBJ2-7; the D is unclear. Between the trimmed V and J ends, which lost 2 bases and 2 bases, there was a span of 14 bases. CDR1 is SGHKS and CDR2 is YYEKEE in the germline V gene (reference sequence). CDR3 size: 15 residues.

This chain joins TRBV7-4 and TRBJ2-1; 14 bases align to TRBD2. The trim removed 1 base at V and 6 bases at J, leaving 2 bases unmatched. The germline V gene has CDR1 SGHVT and CDR2 SQSDAQ. This CDR3 contains 16 residues. This chain's CDR3 is CASSLGTSGRFNEQFF. CDR3 in DNA: TGTGCCAGCAGCTTAGGGACTAGCGGGAGGTTCAATGAGCAGTTCTTC.